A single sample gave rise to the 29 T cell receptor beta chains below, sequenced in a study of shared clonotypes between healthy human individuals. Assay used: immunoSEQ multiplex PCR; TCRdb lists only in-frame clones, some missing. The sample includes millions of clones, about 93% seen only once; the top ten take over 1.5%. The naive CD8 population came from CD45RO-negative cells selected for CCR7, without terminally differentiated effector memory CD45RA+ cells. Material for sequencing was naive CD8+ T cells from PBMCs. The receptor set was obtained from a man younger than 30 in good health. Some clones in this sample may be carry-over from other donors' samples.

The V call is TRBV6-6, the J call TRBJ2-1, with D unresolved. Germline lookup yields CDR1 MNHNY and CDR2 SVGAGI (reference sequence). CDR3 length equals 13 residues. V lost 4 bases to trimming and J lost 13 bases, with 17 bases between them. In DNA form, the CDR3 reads TGTGCCAGCAGTTCTTTGGGGATCCCGATACAGTTCTTC. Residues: CASSSLGIPIQFF.

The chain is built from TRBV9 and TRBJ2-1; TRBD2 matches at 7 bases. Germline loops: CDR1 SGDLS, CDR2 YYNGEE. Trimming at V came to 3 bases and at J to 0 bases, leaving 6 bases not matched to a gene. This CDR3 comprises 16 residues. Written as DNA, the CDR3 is TGTGCCAGCAGCGAGAGGAGCGGGGCCTCCTACAATGAGCAGTTCTTC. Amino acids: CASSERSGASYNEQFF.

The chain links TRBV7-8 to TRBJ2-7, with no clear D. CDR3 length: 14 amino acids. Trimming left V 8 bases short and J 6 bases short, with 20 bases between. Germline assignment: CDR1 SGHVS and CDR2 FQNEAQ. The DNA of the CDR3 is TGTGCCAGCGAAGACGGCCGGATGACGAGCGAGCAGTACTTC. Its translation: CASEDGRMTSEQYF.

CDR3 residues: CASSLARGRGYTF. The CDR3 bases are TGTGCCAGCAGCTTAGCCAGGGGCCGTGGCTACACCTTC. The rearrangement links TRBV7-8 to TRBJ1-2, with a tentative D call TRBD1 (6 bases). Germline V gives CDR1 SGHVS, CDR2 FQNEAQ. Trimming pared 0 bases from V and 7 bases from J, leaving 9 bases between. The CDR3 is made up of 13 amino acids.

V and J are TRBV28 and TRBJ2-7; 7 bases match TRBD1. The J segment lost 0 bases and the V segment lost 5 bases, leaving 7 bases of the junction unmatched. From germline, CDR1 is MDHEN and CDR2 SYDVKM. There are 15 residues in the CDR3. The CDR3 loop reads CASSPTGVPSYEQYF. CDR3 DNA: TGTGCCAGCAGTCCAACAGGGGTCCCCTCCTACGAGCAGTACTTC.

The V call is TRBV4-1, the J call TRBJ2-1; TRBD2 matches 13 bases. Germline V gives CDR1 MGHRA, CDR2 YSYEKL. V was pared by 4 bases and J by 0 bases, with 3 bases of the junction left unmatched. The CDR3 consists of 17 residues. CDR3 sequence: CASSLGLAGSSYNEQFF. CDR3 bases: TGCGCCAGCAGCCTGGGACTAGCGGGGAGCTCCTACAATGAGCAGTTCTTC.

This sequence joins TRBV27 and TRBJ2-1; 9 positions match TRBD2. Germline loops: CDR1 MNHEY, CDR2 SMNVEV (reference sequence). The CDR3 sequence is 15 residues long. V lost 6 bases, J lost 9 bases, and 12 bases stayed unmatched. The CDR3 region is CASSPIGTSLSEQFF. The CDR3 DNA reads TGTGCCAGCAGCCCCATCGGGACTAGCCTTAGTGAGCAGTTCTTC.

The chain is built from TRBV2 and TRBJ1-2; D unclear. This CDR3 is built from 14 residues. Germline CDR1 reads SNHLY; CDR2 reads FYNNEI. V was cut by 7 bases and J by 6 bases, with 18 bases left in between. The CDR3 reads CASMFGSLVDGYTF. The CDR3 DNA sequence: TGTGCCAGCATGTTTGGCAGTCTTGTTGATGGCTACACCTTC.

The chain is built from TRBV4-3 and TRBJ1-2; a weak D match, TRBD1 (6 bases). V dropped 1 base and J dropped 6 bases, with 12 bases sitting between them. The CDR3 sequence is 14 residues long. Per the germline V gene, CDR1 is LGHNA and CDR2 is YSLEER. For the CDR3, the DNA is TGCGCCAGCAGCCAAGTCGAGGGGGGCAATGGCTACACCTTC. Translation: CASSQVEGGNGYTF.

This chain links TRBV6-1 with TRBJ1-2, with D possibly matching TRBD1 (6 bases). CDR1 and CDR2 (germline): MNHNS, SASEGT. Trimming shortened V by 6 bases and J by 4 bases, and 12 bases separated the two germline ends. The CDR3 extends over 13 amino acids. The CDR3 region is CASSHRESYGYTF. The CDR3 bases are TGTGCCAGCAGCCACAGGGAGAGCTATGGCTACACCTTC.

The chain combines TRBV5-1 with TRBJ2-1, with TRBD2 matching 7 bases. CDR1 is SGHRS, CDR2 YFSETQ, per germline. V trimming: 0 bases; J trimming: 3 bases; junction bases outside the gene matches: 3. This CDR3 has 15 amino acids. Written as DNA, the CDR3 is TGCGCCAGCAGCTTGGATCGGACTAGCTACAATGAGCAGTTCTTC. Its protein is CASSLDRTSYNEQFF.

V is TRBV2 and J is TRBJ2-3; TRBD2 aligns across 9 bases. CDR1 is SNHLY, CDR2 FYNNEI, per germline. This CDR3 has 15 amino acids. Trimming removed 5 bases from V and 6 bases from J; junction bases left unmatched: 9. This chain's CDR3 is CASSRGAGGMDTQYF. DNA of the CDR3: TGTGCCAGCAGTAGGGGAGCGGGGGGCATGGATACGCAGTATTTT. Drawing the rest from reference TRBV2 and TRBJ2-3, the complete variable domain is EPEVTQTPSHQVTQMGQEVILRCVPISNHLYFYWYRQILGQKVEFLVSFYNNEISEKSEIFDDQFSVERPDGSNFTLKIRSTKLEDSAMYFCASSRGAGGMDTQYFGPGTRLTVL.

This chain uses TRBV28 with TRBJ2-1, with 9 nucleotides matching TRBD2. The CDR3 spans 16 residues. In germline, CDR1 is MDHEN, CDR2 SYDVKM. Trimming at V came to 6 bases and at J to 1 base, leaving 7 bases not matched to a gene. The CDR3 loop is CASRRLAVPSYNEQFF. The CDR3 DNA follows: TGTGCCAGCAGACGACTAGCGGTCCCTTCCTACAATGAGCAGTTCTTC.

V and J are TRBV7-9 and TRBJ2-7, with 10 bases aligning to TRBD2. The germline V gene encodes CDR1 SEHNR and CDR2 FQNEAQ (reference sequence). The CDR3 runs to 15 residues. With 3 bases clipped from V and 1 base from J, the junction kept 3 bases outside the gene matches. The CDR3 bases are TGTGCCAGCAGCTTTGGACTAGCGGAATCCTACGAGCAGTACTTC. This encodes CASSFGLAESYEQYF. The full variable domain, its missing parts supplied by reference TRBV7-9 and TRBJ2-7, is DTGVSQNPRHKITKRGQNVTFRCDPISEHNRLYWYRQTLGQGPEFLTYFQNEAQLEKSRLLSDRFSAERPKGSFSTLEIQRTEQGDSAMYLCASSFGLAESYEQYFGPGTRLTVT.

CDR3 nucleotide sequence: TGTGCCAGTAGTATAGAACAGGGGACAAAGGACTATGGCTACACCTTC. This encodes CASSIEQGTKDYGYTF. The chain is built from TRBV19 and TRBJ1-2, with 7 bases that match TRBD1. The CDR3 extends over 16 amino acids. V lost 0 bases to trimming and J lost 3 bases; unmatched junction nucleotides: 7. CDR1 LNHDA and CDR2 SQIVND come from the germline V gene (reference sequence).

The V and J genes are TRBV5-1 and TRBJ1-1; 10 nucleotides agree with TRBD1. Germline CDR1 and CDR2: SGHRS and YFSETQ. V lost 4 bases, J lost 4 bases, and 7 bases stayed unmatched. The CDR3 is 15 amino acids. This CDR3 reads CASSRRQGAATEAFF. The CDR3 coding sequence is TGCGCCAGCAGCCGACGACAGGGGGCGGCCACTGAAGCTTTCTTT. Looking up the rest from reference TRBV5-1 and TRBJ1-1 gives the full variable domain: KAGVTQTPRYLIKTRGQQVTLSCSPISGHRSVSWYQQTPGQGLQFLFEYFSETQRNKGNFPGRFSGRQFSNSRSEMNVSTLELGDSALYLCASSRRQGAATEAFFGQGTRLTVV.

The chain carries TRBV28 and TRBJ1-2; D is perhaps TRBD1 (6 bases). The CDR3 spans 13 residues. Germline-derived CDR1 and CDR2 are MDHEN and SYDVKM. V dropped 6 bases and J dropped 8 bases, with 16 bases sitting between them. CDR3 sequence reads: CASSLQGYPGYTF. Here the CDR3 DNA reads TGTGCCAGCAGCCTACAGGGCTATCCGGGCTACACCTTC.

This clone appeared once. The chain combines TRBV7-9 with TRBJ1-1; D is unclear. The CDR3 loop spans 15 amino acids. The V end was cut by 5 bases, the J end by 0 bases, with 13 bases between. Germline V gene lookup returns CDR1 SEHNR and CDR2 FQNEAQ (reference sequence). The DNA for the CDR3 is TGTGCCAGCAGCCCCCGAAACACCCTGAACACTGAAGCTTTCTTT. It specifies CASSPRNTLNTEAFF.

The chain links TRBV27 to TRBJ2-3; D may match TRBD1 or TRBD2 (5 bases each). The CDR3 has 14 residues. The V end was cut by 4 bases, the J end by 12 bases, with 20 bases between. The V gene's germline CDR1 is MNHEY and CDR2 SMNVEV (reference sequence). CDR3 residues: CASSSGAAAQFQYF. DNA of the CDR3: TGTGCCAGCAGTTCCGGGGCGGCTGCCCAGTTTCAGTATTTT.

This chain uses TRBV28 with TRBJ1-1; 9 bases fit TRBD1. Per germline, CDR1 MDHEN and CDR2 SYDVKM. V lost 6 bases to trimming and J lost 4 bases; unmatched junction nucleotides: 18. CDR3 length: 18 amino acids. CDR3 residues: CASRTPFGGQGISTEAFF. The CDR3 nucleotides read TGTGCCAGCAGGACACCCTTCGGGGGACAGGGAATATCCACTGAAGCTTTCTTT.

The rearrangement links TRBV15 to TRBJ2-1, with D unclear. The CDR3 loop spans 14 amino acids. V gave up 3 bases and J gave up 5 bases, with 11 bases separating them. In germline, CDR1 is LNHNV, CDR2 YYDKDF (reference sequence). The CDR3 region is CATSSTVQDNEQFF. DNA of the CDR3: TGTGCCACCAGCAGCACAGTCCAGGACAATGAGCAGTTCTTC.

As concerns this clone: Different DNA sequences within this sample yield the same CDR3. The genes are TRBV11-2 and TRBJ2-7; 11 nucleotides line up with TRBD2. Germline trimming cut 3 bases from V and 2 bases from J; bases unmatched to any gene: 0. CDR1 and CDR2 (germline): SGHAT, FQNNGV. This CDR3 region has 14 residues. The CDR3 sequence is CASSLTSGTYEQYF. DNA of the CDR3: TGTGCCAGCAGCTTGACTAGCGGGACCTACGAGCAGTACTTC.

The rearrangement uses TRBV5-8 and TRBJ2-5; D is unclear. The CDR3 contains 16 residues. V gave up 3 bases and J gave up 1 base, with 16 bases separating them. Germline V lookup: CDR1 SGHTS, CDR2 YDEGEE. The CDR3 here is CASSSTHRGVQETQYF. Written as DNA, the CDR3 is TGTGCCAGCAGCTCCACGCATAGAGGAGTCCAAGAGACCCAGTACTTC.

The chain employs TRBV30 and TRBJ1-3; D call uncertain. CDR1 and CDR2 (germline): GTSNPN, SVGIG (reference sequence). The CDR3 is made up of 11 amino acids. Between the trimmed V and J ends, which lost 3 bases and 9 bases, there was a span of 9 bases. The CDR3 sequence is CAWRGSITIYF. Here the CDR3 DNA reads TGTGCCTGGAGGGGTTCTATCACCATATATTTT.

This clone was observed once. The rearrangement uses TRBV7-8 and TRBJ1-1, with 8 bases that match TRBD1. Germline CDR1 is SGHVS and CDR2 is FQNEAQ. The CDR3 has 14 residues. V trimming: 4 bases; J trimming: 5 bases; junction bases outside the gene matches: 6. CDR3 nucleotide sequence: TGTGCCAGCAGCTCCGACAGGGGAAGTACTGAAGCTTTCTTT. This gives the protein CASSSDRGSTEAFF.

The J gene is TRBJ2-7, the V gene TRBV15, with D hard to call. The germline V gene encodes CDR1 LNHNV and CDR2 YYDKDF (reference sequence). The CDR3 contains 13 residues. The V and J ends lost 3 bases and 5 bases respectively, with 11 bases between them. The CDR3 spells CATSSLVGDEQYF. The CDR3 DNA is TGTGCCACCAGCAGTTTGGTCGGCGACGAGCAGTACTTC.

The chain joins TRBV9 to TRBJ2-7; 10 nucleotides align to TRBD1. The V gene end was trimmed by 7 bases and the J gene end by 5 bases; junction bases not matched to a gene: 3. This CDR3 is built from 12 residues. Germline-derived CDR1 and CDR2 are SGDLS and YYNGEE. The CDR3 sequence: CASGQGGHEQYF. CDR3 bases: TGTGCCAGCGGACAGGGGGGTCACGAGCAGTACTTC.

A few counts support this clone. The CDR3, as DNA: TGTGCCAGCAGCCAAGCCCTCCCGACTGAAGCTTTCTTT. Translating gives CASSQALPTEAFF. This chain links TRBV7-9 with TRBJ1-1; D is unclear. This CDR3 has 13 residues. CDR1 SEHNR and CDR2 FQNEAQ come from the germline V gene (reference sequence). Trimming took off 5 bases at V and 5 bases at J, with 12 bases between the two ends.

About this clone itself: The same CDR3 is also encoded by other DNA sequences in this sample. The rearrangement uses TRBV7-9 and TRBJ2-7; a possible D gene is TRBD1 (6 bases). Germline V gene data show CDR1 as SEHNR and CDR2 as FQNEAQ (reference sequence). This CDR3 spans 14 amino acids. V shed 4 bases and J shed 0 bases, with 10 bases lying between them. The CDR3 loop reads CASSSTGNSYEQYF. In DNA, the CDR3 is TGTGCCAGCAGCTCCACAGGGAACTCCTACGAGCAGTACTTC.